A single sample gave rise to the 28 T cell receptor beta chains below, sequenced in a study of T cell repertoires in cytomegalovirus infection. Using its own MiXCR run on the reads, TCRdb lists one record per CDR3 protein. This table holds some 560,000 distinct CDR3 sequences, 40% found once. No antigens are known for them. The material sequenced was cultured PBMCs, taken from culture after CMV antigen stimulation. These receptors were taken from a human donor in good health (CMV status not recorded). Some clones in this sample may be carry-over from other donors' samples.

This clonotype was counted only a few times. The chain employs TRBV20-1 and TRBJ1-2; D not resolved. Germline V gene lookup returns CDR1 DFQATT and CDR2 SNEGSKA (reference sequence). This CDR3 is 13 amino acids long. V lost 3 bases, J lost 2 bases, and 10 bases lay in between. CDR3 residues: CSASDQRNYGYTF. In nucleotides, the CDR3 is TGCAGTGCTAGTGACCAAAGGAACTATGGCTACACCTTC.

V is TRBV6-5 and J is TRBJ1-2; the D gene is possibly TRBD1 (5 bases). The CDR3 extends over 14 amino acids. Germline V lookup: CDR1 MNHEY, CDR2 SVGAGI. Between the trimmed V and J ends, which lost 2 bases and 8 bases, there was a span of 15 bases. This CDR3 reads CASSYTGPGRGYTF. CDR3 sequence (DNA): TGTGCCAGCAGTTACACGGGGCCCGGGCGAGGCTACACCTTC.

The table lists this clonotype with a few counts. The gene calls are TRBV28 and TRBJ1-6, with D unclear. Germline-derived CDR1 and CDR2 are MDHEN and SYDVKM. The germline V and J ends were trimmed by 6 bases and 9 bases, with 21 bases remaining between them. The CDR3 length is 16 residues. This chain's CDR3 is CASRYYRKPNFSPLHF. Here the CDR3 DNA reads TGTGCCAGCAGATATTACAGAAAACCCAATTTTTCACCCCTCCACTTT.

This sequence joins TRBV28 and TRBJ2-7, with no clear D. This CDR3 has 14 residues. Germline lookup yields CDR1 MDHEN and CDR2 SYDVKM. Between the trimmed V and J ends, which lost 5 bases and 3 bases, there was a span of 14 bases. The DNA for the CDR3 is TGTGCCAGCAGTCCCCAAGTACAGAGCTACGAGCAGTACTTC. Protein product: CASSPQVQSYEQYF.

With respect to this clonotype: Relative to the germline gene, one junction end is altered; a read error may explain this. The rearrangement links TRBV2 to TRBJ1-1; D perhaps matches TRBD1 (6 bases). This CDR3 region has 14 residues. The germline CDR1 and CDR2 sequences are SNHLY and FYNNEI. CDR3 loop: CVSGGQGSNTEAFF. CDR3 bases: TGTGTCAGCGGGGGGCAGGGGTCGAACACTGAAGCTTTCTTT.

The chain joins TRBV5-1 to TRBJ1-1, with D unresolved. Trimming cost V 4 bases and J 1 base, with 20 bases left between them. Germline CDR1 is SGHRS and CDR2 is YFSETQ. The CDR3 runs 17 residues. CDR3 in amino acids: CASSLKVGRFQNTEAFF. DNA for the CDR3: TGCGCCAGCAGCCTAAAGGTGGGTAGATTTCAGAACACTGAAGCTTTCTTT.

The rearrangement uses TRBV20-1 and TRBJ2-3; TRBD2 agrees at 10 bases. This CDR3 has 18 amino acids. The germline CDR1 and CDR2 sequences are DFQATT and SNEGSKA (reference sequence). Trimming removed 1 base from V and 0 bases from J; junction bases left unmatched: 10. The CDR3 spells CSARVRRTSGISTDTQYF. CDR3 sequence (DNA): TGCAGTGCTAGAGTTCGACGGACTAGCGGCATTAGCACAGATACGCAGTATTTT.

V is TRBV12-3 or TRBV12-4 and J is TRBJ1-2; D not resolved. V was cut by 4 bases and J by 6 bases, with 12 bases left in between. The CDR3 length is 13 residues. CDR3 in DNA: TGTGCCAGCAGTTACCCAGGCGTACATGGCTACACCTTC. It yields the protein CASSYPGVHGYTF.

The chain employs TRBV7-9 and TRBJ1-2, with 12 bases that match TRBD1. The V segment lost 3 bases and the J segment 8 bases; nucleotides outside the gene matches: 7. This CDR3 comprises 15 residues. Germline loops: CDR1 SEHNR, CDR2 FQNEAQ (reference sequence). CDR3 coding DNA: TGTGCCAGCAGCTTCCAGGGACAGGGGGCGCGCGGCTACACCTTC. Protein: CASSFQGQGARGYTF.

The gene calls are TRBV2 and TRBJ2-1, with TRBD2 identical over 7 bases. The CDR3 extends over 16 amino acids. The germline V gene has CDR1 SNHLY and CDR2 FYNNEI. Trimming took 8 bases from V and 3 from J; bases not matched to a gene: 13. Here the CDR3 reads CASGTAAGLGYNEQFF. CDR3 DNA sequence: TGTGCCAGCGGAACGGCAGCGGGATTGGGCTACAATGAGCAGTTCTTC.

This clonotype has just a few counts. The chain is built from TRBV18 and TRBJ1-1; D not resolved. The CDR3 has 14 residues. CDR1 KGHSH and CDR2 LQKENI come from the germline V gene. V was shortened by 2 bases and J by 0 bases, with 7 bases between the two germline ends. CDR3 in amino acids: CASSPGLLNTEAFF. Here the CDR3 DNA reads TGTGCCAGCTCACCAGGGCTTCTGAACACTGAAGCTTTCTTT.

This clonotype was detected many times. The chain employs TRBV7-6 and TRBJ1-1, with D perhaps matching TRBD1 (6 bases). V lost 1 base, J lost 5 bases, and 11 bases lay in between. The CDR3 sequence is 14 residues long. Germline V gene lookup returns CDR1 SGHVS and CDR2 FNYEAQ. CDR3 bases: TGTGCCAGCAGCTTAGGGACAGTACGGACTGAAGCTTTCTTT. It codes for CASSLGTVRTEAFF.

CDR3 DNA: TGCGCCAGCAGCTTGGACAGTAGATACTACGAGCAGTACTTC. It translates to CASSLDSRYYEQYF. This chain joins TRBV5-1 and TRBJ2-7; D uncertain. Trimming took 0 bases from V and 3 from J, leaving 10 bases between them. The V gene's germline CDR1 is SGHRS and CDR2 YFSETQ. The CDR3 extends over 14 amino acids.

This clonotype was counted a few times. V usage is TRBV7-2 and J usage is TRBJ2-5, with 9 bases fitting TRBD2. The CDR3 is 14 residues long. The V gene's germline CDR1 is SGHTA and CDR2 FQGNSA. V lost 2 bases, J lost 5 bases, and 3 bases stayed unmatched. CDR3: CASSLRTSEETQYF. For the CDR3, the DNA is TGTGCCAGCAGCTTACGGACTAGCGAGGAGACCCAGTACTTC. The variable domain in full, completed from reference TRBV7-2 and TRBJ2-5, reads GAGVSQSPSNKVTEKGKDVELRCDPISGHTALYWYRQSLGQGLEFLIYFQGNSAPDKSGLPSDRFSAERTGGSVSTLTIQRTQQEDSAVYLCASSLRTSEETQYFGPGTRLLVL.

This clonotype turned up a few times. V usage is TRBV19 and J usage is TRBJ1-4; 7 bases line up with TRBD1. The CDR3 extends over 16 amino acids. Trimming took 3 bases from V and 4 from J; bases not matched to a gene: 8. Germline V gene sequence: CDR1 LNHDA, CDR2 SQIVND (reference sequence). The CDR3 loop is CASSIGTAIHNEKLFF. In nucleotides, the CDR3 is TGTGCCAGTAGTATCGGGACAGCGATCCATAATGAAAAACTGTTTTTT.

J is TRBJ2-5 and V is TRBV12-3 or TRBV12-4, with TRBD1 as a possible D gene (6 bases). CDR3 length equals 13 residues. V lost 5 bases to trimming and J lost 0 bases, with 7 bases between them. In DNA form, the CDR3 reads TGTGCCAGCAGTCGACAGGACCAAGAGACCCAGTACTTC. Its protein is CASSRQDQETQYF.

V usage is TRBV20-1 and J usage is TRBJ2-1; 7 bases align to TRBD1. The CDR3 spans 16 residues. The ends lost 6 bases at V and 6 bases at J; junction bases unmatched: 17. From germline, CDR1 is DFQATT and CDR2 SNEGSKA (reference sequence). CDR3 in DNA: TGCAGTGCCCCTTCCCCGCTGTCAAGGGGGCGCAATGAGCAGTTCTTC. It yields the protein CSAPSPLSRGRNEQFF.

This chain connects TRBV19 to TRBJ2-5; D is unclear. The CDR3 contains 14 residues. V shed 5 bases and J shed 2 bases, with 12 bases lying between them. The germline gives CDR1 LNHDA, CDR2 SQIVND (reference sequence). The DNA of the CDR3 is TGTGCCAGTAGTGCGCTTTTGAGGCAAGAGACCCAGTACTTC. Translation gives CASSALLRQETQYF.

This rearrangement joins TRBV10-3 to TRBJ1-5, with unresolved D. CDR1 and CDR2 (germline): ENHRY, SYGVKD. This CDR3 has 17 residues. V was trimmed by 0 bases and J by 3 bases, leaving 15 bases between them. The CDR3 nucleotides are TGTGCCATCAGTGAGTCGAAAGCCTCCCTTTTCAATCAGCCCCAGCATTTT. Amino acids: CAISESKASLFNQPQHF.

This chain links TRBV7-6 with TRBJ2-7, with D possibly TRBD1 on 6 matching bases. The germline gives CDR1 SGHVS, CDR2 FNYEAQ. V lost 2 bases to trimming and J lost 2 bases, with 10 bases between them. This CDR3 spans 14 amino acids. The CDR3 region is CASSLQGSPYEQYF. The DNA of the CDR3 is TGTGCCAGCAGCTTACAGGGGAGTCCCTACGAGCAGTACTTC.

This clonotype was picked up a small number of times. The V and J genes are TRBV20-1 and TRBJ2-1; D unresolved. CDR3 size: 13 residues. Germline V gene lookup returns CDR1 DFQATT and CDR2 SNEGSKA (reference sequence). Trimming shortened V by 3 bases and J by 0 bases, and 6 bases separated the two germline ends. The CDR3 is CSASYSSYNEQFF. Written as DNA, the CDR3 is TGCAGTGCTAGTTATAGCTCCTACAATGAGCAGTTCTTC.

This clonotype has at least ten counts. The chain is built from TRBV7-2 and TRBJ1-2; TRBD1 might be the D (5 bases). Deletions cut 4 bases from V and 6 bases from J, with 12 bases between. The CDR3 length is 13 residues. CDR1 is SGHTA, CDR2 FQGNSA, per germline. As DNA, the CDR3 is TGTGCCAGCAGCTCCGTCTGGGGGAATGGCTACACCTTC. This encodes CASSSVWGNGYTF.

This clonotype was counted a few times. This rearrangement joins TRBV7-2 to TRBJ2-7; D remains unclear. Germline CDR1 reads SGHTA; CDR2 reads FQGNSA. The V gene lost 5 bases and the J gene lost 6 bases, with 17 bases spanning the gap. CDR3 length: 14 residues. The CDR3 DNA reads as TGTGCCAGCAGCCTCCCGGGCTTTCGGCCCGAGCAGTACTTC. It codes for CASSLPGFRPEQYF.

This clonotype turned up a few times. The genes are TRBV7-2 and TRBJ2-3, with 7 bases lining up with TRBD1. V shed 7 bases, J shed 2 bases, and the junction held 6 bases outside the gene matches. The CDR3 is 14 amino acids. Per the germline V gene, CDR1 is SGHTA and CDR2 is FQGNSA. CDR3: CASTDQGDTDTQYF. In DNA, the CDR3 is TGTGCCAGCACCGACCAGGGGGACACAGATACGCAGTATTTT.

This clonotype showed up just a few times. The chain uses TRBV6-5 and TRBJ2-7; D tentatively reads TRBD1 or TRBD2 (6 bases each). Trimming took off 6 bases at V and 0 bases at J, with 15 bases between the two ends. Germline V gene sequence: CDR1 MNHEY, CDR2 SVGAGI. The CDR3 extends over 15 amino acids. The CDR3 coding sequence is TGTGCCAGCAGGGAAAGGGGGGACGGCTCCTACGAGCAGTACTTC. It specifies CASRERGDGSYEQYF.

This clonotype has at least ten counts. The chain uses TRBV7-2 and TRBJ1-2; perhaps TRBD1 as D (6 bases). Germline CDR1 and CDR2: SGHTA and FQGNSA. Trimming removed 5 bases from V and 9 bases from J, with 10 bases in between. CDR3 length: 11 amino acids. The DNA for the CDR3 is TGTGCCAGCAGCCCCGGACAGAGCTACACCTTC. This gives the protein CASSPGQSYTF.

This clonotype was seen just once. V usage is TRBV7-2 and J usage is TRBJ2-5; 8 nucleotides line up with TRBD2. This CDR3 comprises 16 residues. After removal of 0 bases from V and 9 bases from J, the junction contained 12 bases not matched to a gene. The germline gives CDR1 SGHTA, CDR2 FQGNSA. The CDR3 sequence is CASSLAPGGLSESQYF. The CDR3 region has the DNA TGTGCCAGCAGCTTAGCTCCGGGGGGGTTATCGGAGTCCCAGTACTTC.

This clonotype was counted a few times. The gene calls are TRBV6-2 or TRBV6-3 and TRBJ2-2; 13 bases align to TRBD2. From germline, CDR1 is MNHEY and CDR2 SVGEGT. CDR3 length: 16 amino acids. Trimming took 10 bases from V and 6 from J; bases not matched to a gene: 11. The CDR3 region is CATVSLAGGPPGELFF. In nucleotides, the CDR3 is TGTGCCACCGTCTCACTAGCGGGAGGGCCTCCCGGGGAGCTGTTTTTT.